Sequencing of this TCR beta chain was carried out in a study of blood T cell repertoires in COVID-19. On the study more broadly: The analysed material was cDNA or gDNA that came from T cells, B-cell-depleted T cells, or PBMCs.

Per the original methods: Amplification with reference gene primers provided the estimates of nucleated cell counts. TCRdb's copy holds only in-frame clones and misses some; the assay was immunoSEQ multiplex PCR. The D gene and trimming were derived from the DNA, and the V and J assignments and clone size from that table. The sample lists about 230,000 clones, roughly 89% seen once, with around 4% in the top ten. This clone was seen only once. The ends lost 6 bases at V and 3 bases at J; junction bases unmatched: 5. Germline loops: CDR1 MDHEN, CDR2 SYDVKM. This CDR3 is built from 14 residues. This sequence originates from a young woman with acute COVID-19. The chain combines TRBV28 with TRBJ1-5; 7 positions agree with TRBD1. Sequencing used PBMCs or T cells enriched from blood (not recorded which). The CDR3 coding sequence is TGTGCCAGCAGACCAACAGGGGACAATCAGCCCCAGCATTTT. Its protein is CASRPTGDNQPQHF.